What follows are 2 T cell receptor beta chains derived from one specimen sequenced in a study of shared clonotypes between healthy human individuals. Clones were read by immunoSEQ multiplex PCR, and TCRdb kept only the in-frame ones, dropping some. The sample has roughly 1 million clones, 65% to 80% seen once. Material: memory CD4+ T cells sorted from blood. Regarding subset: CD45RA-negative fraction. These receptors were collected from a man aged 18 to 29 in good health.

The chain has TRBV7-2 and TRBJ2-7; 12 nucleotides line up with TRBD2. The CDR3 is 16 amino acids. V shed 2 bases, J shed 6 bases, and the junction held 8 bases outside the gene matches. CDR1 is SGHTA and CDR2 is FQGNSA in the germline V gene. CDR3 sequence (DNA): TGTGCCAGCAGCTTAAGACTAGCGGGAGTGGGAGGCGAGCAGTACTTC. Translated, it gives CASSLRLAGVGGEQYF. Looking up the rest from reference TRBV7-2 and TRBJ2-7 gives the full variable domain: GAGVSQSPSNKVTEKGKDVELRCDPISGHTALYWYRQSLGQGLEFLIYFQGNSAPDKSGLPSDRFSAERTGGSVSTLTIQRTQQEDSAVYLCASSLRLAGVGGEQYFGPGTRLTVT.

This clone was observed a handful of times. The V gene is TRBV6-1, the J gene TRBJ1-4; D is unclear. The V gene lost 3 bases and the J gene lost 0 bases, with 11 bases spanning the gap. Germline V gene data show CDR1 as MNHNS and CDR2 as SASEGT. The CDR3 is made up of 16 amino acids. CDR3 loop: CASSDMAGATNEKLFF. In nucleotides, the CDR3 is TGTGCCAGCAGTGATATGGCAGGTGCAACTAATGAAAAACTGTTTTTT.